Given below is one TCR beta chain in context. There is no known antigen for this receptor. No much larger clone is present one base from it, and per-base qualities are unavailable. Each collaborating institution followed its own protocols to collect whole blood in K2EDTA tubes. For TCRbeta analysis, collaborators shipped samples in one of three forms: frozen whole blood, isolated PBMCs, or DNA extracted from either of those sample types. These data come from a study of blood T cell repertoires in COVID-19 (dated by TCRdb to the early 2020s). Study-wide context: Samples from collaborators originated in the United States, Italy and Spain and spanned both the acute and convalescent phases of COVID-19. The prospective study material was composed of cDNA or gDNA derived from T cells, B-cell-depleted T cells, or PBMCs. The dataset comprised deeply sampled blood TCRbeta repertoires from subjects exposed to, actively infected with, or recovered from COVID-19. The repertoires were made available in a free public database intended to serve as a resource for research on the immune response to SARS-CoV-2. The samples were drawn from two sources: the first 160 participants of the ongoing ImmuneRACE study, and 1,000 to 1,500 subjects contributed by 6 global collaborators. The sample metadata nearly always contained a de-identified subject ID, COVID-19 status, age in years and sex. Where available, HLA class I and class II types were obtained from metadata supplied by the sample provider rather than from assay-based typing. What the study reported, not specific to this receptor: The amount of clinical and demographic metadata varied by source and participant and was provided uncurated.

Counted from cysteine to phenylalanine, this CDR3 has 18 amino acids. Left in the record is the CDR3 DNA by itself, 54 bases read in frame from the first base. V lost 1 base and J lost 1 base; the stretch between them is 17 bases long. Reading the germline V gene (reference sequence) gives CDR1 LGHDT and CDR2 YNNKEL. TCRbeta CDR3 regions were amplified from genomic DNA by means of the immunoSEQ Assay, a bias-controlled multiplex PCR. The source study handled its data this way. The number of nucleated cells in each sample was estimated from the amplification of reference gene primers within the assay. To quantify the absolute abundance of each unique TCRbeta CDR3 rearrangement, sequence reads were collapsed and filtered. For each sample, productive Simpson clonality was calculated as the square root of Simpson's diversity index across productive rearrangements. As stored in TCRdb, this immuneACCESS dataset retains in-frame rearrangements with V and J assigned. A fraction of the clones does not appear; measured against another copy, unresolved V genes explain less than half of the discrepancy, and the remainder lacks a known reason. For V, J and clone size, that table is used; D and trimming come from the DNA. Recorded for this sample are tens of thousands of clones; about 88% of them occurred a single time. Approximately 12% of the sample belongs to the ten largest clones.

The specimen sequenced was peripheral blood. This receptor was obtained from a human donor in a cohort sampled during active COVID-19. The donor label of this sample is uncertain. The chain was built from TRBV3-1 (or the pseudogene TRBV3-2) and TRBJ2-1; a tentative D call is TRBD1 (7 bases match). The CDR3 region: CASSQAPGGGGSYNEQFF. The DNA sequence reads TGTGCCAGCAGCCAAGCCCCAGGAGGGGGCGGATCCTACAATGAGCAGTTCTTC.